These 31 T cell receptor beta chains share one sample of origin, sequenced in a study of blood T cell repertoires in COVID-19. Some clones are missing from TCRdb's copy, which holds only in-frame ones; the method was immunoSEQ multiplex PCR. The sample lists about 480,000 clones, 80% to 90% occurring once. Sequencing was performed on PBMCs or T cells enriched from blood (not recorded which). The source is a woman aged 55-75 years who had recovered from COVID-19.

The chain employs TRBV6-1 and TRBJ1-5; weak D call: TRBD1 (5 bases). The CDR3 consists of 12 residues. Germline lookup yields CDR1 MNHNS and CDR2 SASEGT. V was clipped by 2 bases and J by 13 bases, with 12 bases between them. CDR3 amino acids: CASSERGHHQHF. The CDR3 DNA is TGTGCCAGCAGTGAAAGAGGACACCATCAGCATTTT.

The V and J genes are TRBV9 and TRBJ1-3, with 7 bases identical to TRBD1. V shed 4 bases, J shed 4 bases, and the junction held 14 bases outside the gene matches. The CDR3 loop spans 17 amino acids. Germline lookup yields CDR1 SGDLS and CDR2 YYNGEE. This chain's CDR3 is CASSPRTGNVGGNTIYF. CDR3 DNA sequence: TGTGCCAGCAGCCCGAGGACAGGCAACGTGGGGGGAAACACCATATATTTT.

The chain uses TRBV13 and TRBJ1-5; tentatively, D is TRBD1 (5 bases). V was shortened by 3 bases and J by 5 bases, with 5 bases between the two germline ends. CDR1 and CDR2 from the germline V gene are PRHDT and FYEKMQ (reference sequence). The CDR3 consists of 12 residues. The CDR3 is CASSFRDQPQHF. The CDR3 DNA reads as TGTGCCAGCAGCTTCAGGGATCAGCCCCAGCATTTT.

This chain joins TRBV24-1 and TRBJ2-3, with a tentative D call TRBD1 (5 bases). The V end lost 4 bases, the J end lost 2 bases, and 15 bases lay between the germline ends. The CDR3 has 16 residues. Looked up from germline, CDR1 is KGHDR and CDR2 is SFDVKD. This CDR3 reads CATSDPTGHLTDTQYF. CDR3 nucleotides: TGTGCCACCAGTGACCCCACCGGACACCTCACAGATACGCAGTATTTT.

The rearrangement links TRBV5-1 to TRBJ1-5; no definite D call. The CDR3 length is 15 residues. Deletions cut 0 bases from V and 3 bases from J, with 10 bases between. The V gene's germline CDR1 is SGHRS and CDR2 YFSETQ. CDR3 coding DNA: TGCGCCAGCAGCTTGGAGGGCGGGGTCAATCAGCCCCAGCATTTT. It is translated as CASSLEGGVNQPQHF.

The chain uses TRBV19 and TRBJ1-1; D not certain. The CDR3 length is 15 residues. Germline-derived CDR1 and CDR2 are LNHDA and SQIVND (reference sequence). Trimming pared 1 base from V and 1 base from J, leaving 10 bases between. CDR3 amino acids: CASSIVALANTEAFF. The DNA of the CDR3 is TGTGCCAGTAGTATAGTAGCACTGGCGAACACTGAAGCTTTCTTT.

This chain links TRBV27 with TRBJ2-1, with D unclear. This CDR3 has 13 residues. V was cut by 3 bases and J by 4 bases, with 7 bases left in between. Germline CDR1 and CDR2: MNHEY and SMNVEV (reference sequence). The CDR3 DNA follows: TGTGCCAGCAGTTTTCTACCTTACAATGAGCAGTTCTTC. It translates to CASSFLPYNEQFF.

This clone was detected a few times. The gene calls are TRBV7-2 and TRBJ1-4; 7 bases agree with TRBD1. Germline V gene data show CDR1 as SGHTA and CDR2 as FQGNSA. The CDR3 spans 15 residues. Trimming cost V 6 bases and J 14 bases; bases outside gene matches: 18. CDR3 residues: CASSPSRTGLVDLFF. Written as DNA, the CDR3 is TGTGCCAGCAGTCCATCACGGACAGGTCTGGTTGATCTGTTTTTT.

This chain connects TRBV2 to TRBJ1-1, with D perhaps matching TRBD1 (6 bases). Germline V CDR1 and CDR2: SNHLY, FYNNEI. Trimming shortened V by 4 bases and J by 5 bases, and 14 bases separated the two germline ends. The CDR3 contains 14 residues. CDR3 nucleotide sequence: TGTGCCAGCAGTGGAGAGGGGGGGTTTACTGAAGCTTTCTTT. This translates into CASSGEGGFTEAFF.

The chain joins TRBV21-1 to TRBJ1-6; the tabulated D call, TRBD1, remains unverified against the DNA. TRBV21-1 is reported as a pseudogene. There are 15 residues in the CDR3. CDR3 DNA: TGTGCCAGCAGCAAAGAAGCAGGGGGAGGAACACCCCTCCACTTT. Its translation: CASSKEAGGGTPLHF.

Written as DNA, the CDR3 is TGTGCCACCAGTGAACAAGACAGTGAAGCTTTCTTT. As protein: CATSEQDSEAFF. The chain uses TRBV24-1 and TRBJ1-1, with D perhaps matching TRBD1 (5 bases). Germline V CDR1 and CDR2: KGHDR, SFDVKD. The V and J ends lost 4 bases and 7 bases respectively, with 9 bases between them. The CDR3 totals 12 residues.

V gene TRBV2 combines with J gene TRBJ2-1; possibly TRBD2 for D (5 bases). The germline V gene encodes CDR1 SNHLY and CDR2 FYNNEI. Trimming left V 8 bases short and J 8 bases short, with 19 bases between. This CDR3 region has 14 residues. In nucleotides, the CDR3 is TGTGCCAGCCGTCGGCTAGCTGGGCCCCATGAGCAGTTCTTC. It codes for CASRRLAGPHEQFF.

This clone appeared a single time. The V call is TRBV3-1 (or the pseudogene TRBV3-2), the J call TRBJ2-7, with 10 bases aligning to TRBD2. CDR1 and CDR2 (germline): LGHDT, YNNKEL (reference sequence). With 4 bases clipped from V and 8 bases from J, the junction kept 14 bases outside the gene matches. The CDR3 has 16 residues. The CDR3 reads CASSRAPLAGVVKQYF. CDR3 DNA: TGTGCCAGCAGCCGGGCCCCCCTAGCGGGGGTCGTCAAGCAGTACTTC.

This chain uses TRBV2 with TRBJ1-4; TRBD1 might be the D (6 bases). With 4 bases removed from V and 7 bases from J, the gap between germline ends came to 13 bases. This CDR3 is 14 amino acids long. Germline V gene sequence: CDR1 SNHLY, CDR2 FYNNEI. CDR3 in amino acids: CASSVTGKGEKLFF. The CDR3 region has the DNA TGTGCCAGCAGTGTAACAGGGAAGGGTGAAAAACTGTTTTTT.

Written as DNA, the CDR3 is TGCAGCGTTGAACGACAGGGATGGGGCTACACCTTC. Translating gives CSVERQGWGYTF. This chain uses TRBV29-1 with TRBJ1-2; TRBD1 matches 7 bases. This CDR3 has 12 residues. CDR1 and CDR2 (germline): SQVTM, ANQGSEA. Losses at the gene ends were 2 bases for V and 8 bases for J; bases not matched to a gene: 5.

V is TRBV7-2 and J is TRBJ2-1; TRBD1 matches at 8 bases. The V segment lost 5 bases and the J segment 7 bases; nucleotides outside the gene matches: 10. From germline, CDR1 is SGHTA and CDR2 FQGNSA. The CDR3 has 15 amino acids. The CDR3 sequence: CASSIIDRGPNEQFF. DNA of the CDR3: TGTGCCAGCAGCATCATTGACAGGGGCCCTAATGAGCAGTTCTTC. Based on the CDR3 plus reference TRBV7-2 and TRBJ2-1, the full variable domain is GAGVSQSPSNKVTEKGKDVELRCDPISGHTALYWYRQSLGQGLEFLIYFQGNSAPDKSGLPSDRFSAERTGGSVSTLTIQRTQQEDSAVYLCASSIIDRGPNEQFFGPGTRLTVL.

The chain uses TRBV2 and TRBJ1-1; D perhaps matches TRBD1 (6 bases). Trimming shortened V by 7 bases and J by 3 bases, and 15 bases separated the two germline ends. CDR1 and CDR2 (germline): SNHLY, FYNNEI. CDR3 size: 14 residues. The CDR3 here is CASKLQGLDTEAFF. In DNA form, the CDR3 reads TGTGCCAGCAAACTACAGGGTTTGGACACTGAAGCTTTCTTT.

V and J are TRBV12-5 and TRBJ1-5; the match to TRBD1 covers 8 bases. The CDR3 covers 14 residues. Looked up from germline, CDR1 is LGHNT and CDR2 is FRNRAP. The junction had 4 bases not matched to a gene; V was cut back by 3 bases and J by 6 bases. For the CDR3, the DNA is TGTGCTAGTGGTTTAACAGGGGGAAGTCAGCCCCAGCATTTT. This sequence encodes CASGLTGGSQPQHF.

This chain connects TRBV6-6 to TRBJ1-2; TRBD1 agrees at 10 bases. The CDR3 is 15 amino acids. From germline, CDR1 is MNHNY and CDR2 SVGAGI (reference sequence). V trimming: 0 bases; J trimming: 2 bases; junction bases outside the gene matches: 0. The CDR3 DNA reads TGTGCCAGCAGTTACTCGACAGGGGGCAACTATGGCTACACCTTC. Its translation is CASSYSTGGNYGYTF.

V is TRBV5-1 and J is TRBJ2-2; TRBD2 matches 12 bases. This CDR3 region has 19 residues. The germline V gene encodes CDR1 SGHRS and CDR2 YFSETQ. Trimming at V came to 0 bases and at J to 4 bases, leaving 10 bases not matched to a gene. The chain's CDR3 is CASSLDASGGARTTGELFF. The CDR3 DNA sequence: TGCGCCAGCAGCTTGGACGCTAGCGGGGGGGCTCGGACCACCGGGGAGCTGTTTTTT. Variable domain in full (rest from reference TRBV5-1 and TRBJ2-2): KAGVTQTPRYLIKTRGQQVTLSCSPISGHRSVSWYQQTPGQGLQFLFEYFSETQRNKGNFPGRFSGRQFSNSRSEMNVSTLELGDSALYLCASSLDASGGARTTGELFFGEGSRLTVL.

J is TRBJ2-3 and V is TRBV24-1; D is possibly TRBD1 (5 bases). Trimming removed 9 bases from V and 1 base from J, with 7 bases in between. Germline values: CDR1 KGHDR, CDR2 SFDVKD. The CDR3 consists of 12 residues. The CDR3 loop reads CATSQGTDTQYF. The CDR3 DNA reads TGTGCCACCTCACAGGGCACAGATACGCAGTATTTT.

J is TRBJ1-6 and V is TRBV6-1, with 7 bases aligning to TRBD1. Germline CDR1 reads MNHNS; CDR2 reads SASEGT. The CDR3 length is 14 residues. Trimming took 2 bases from V and 8 from J; bases not matched to a gene: 3. Here the CDR3 reads CASSEWDRYSPLHF. The CDR3 DNA reads as TGTGCCAGCAGTGAATGGGACAGATATTCACCCCTCCACTTT.

This rearrangement joins TRBV19 to TRBJ2-7; D not resolved. This CDR3 has 14 amino acids. Trimming took 2 bases from V and 1 from J, leaving 9 bases between them. Germline CDR1 reads LNHDA; CDR2 reads SQIVND (reference sequence). This chain's CDR3 is CASSIPTLSYEQYV. In nucleotides, the CDR3 is TGTGCCAGTAGTATACCGACACTTTCCTACGAGCAGTACGTC.

The genes are TRBV7-2 and TRBJ2-7, with 13 bases that match TRBD2. CDR3 length: 15 residues. Germline lookup yields CDR1 SGHTA and CDR2 FQGNSA. V gave up 5 bases and J gave up 2 bases; unmatched junction bases: 3. The CDR3, as DNA: TGTGCCAGCAGCCTGGGACTAGCGGGGACCTACGAGCAGTACTTC. It translates to CASSLGLAGTYEQYF.

As DNA, the CDR3 is TGTGCCAGTAGTATGCTAGGGGGCGAGCAGTACTTC. It codes for CASSMLGGEQYF. The chain combines TRBV19 with TRBJ2-7; perhaps TRBD1 as D (6 bases). Germline V CDR1 and CDR2: LNHDA, SQIVND (reference sequence). The germline V and J ends were trimmed by 3 bases and 6 bases, with 9 bases remaining between them. This CDR3 is built from 12 residues. Variable domain in full (rest from reference TRBV19 and TRBJ2-7): DGGITQSPKYLFRKEGQNVTLSCEQNLNHDAMYWYRQDPGQGLRLIYYSQIVNDFQKGDIAEGYSVSREKKESFPLTVTSAQKNPTAFYLCASSMLGGEQYFGPGTRLTVT.

This rearrangement joins TRBV14 to TRBJ2-3, with D possibly being TRBD2 (5 bases). V was shortened by 4 bases and J by 1 base, with 15 bases between the two germline ends. Germline assignment: CDR1 SGHDN and CDR2 FVKESK. The CDR3 is made up of 16 amino acids. DNA of the CDR3: TGTGCCAGCAGCCGCCCTCGTTACGGGGGCACAGATACGCAGTATTTT. Its protein is CASSRPRYGGTDTQYF.

The rearrangement links TRBV5-1 to TRBJ1-4; 7 nucleotides agree with TRBD1. CDR1 and CDR2 (germline): SGHRS, YFSETQ. The J segment lost 5 bases and the V segment lost 4 bases, leaving 8 bases of the junction unmatched. This CDR3 is built from 15 residues. The CDR3 sequence is CASSASGTANEKLFF. Here the CDR3 DNA reads TGCGCCAGCAGCGCGTCGGGGACAGCGAATGAAAAACTGTTTTTT.

The chain combines TRBV10-3 with TRBJ2-1, with TRBD1 identical over 7 bases. Losses at the gene ends were 4 bases for V and 2 bases for J; bases not matched to a gene: 5. Germline V CDR1 and CDR2: ENHRY, SYGVKD. The length of the CDR3 is 15 residues. The CDR3 reads CAISGGDSPYNEQFF. The CDR3 region has the DNA TGTGCCATCAGTGGAGGGGACAGCCCCTACAATGAGCAGTTCTTC.

This chain connects TRBV5-1 to TRBJ1-6; unclear D gene. The germline CDR1 and CDR2 sequences are SGHRS and YFSETQ. Trimming cost V 4 bases and J 0 bases, with 5 bases left between them. The CDR3 loop spans 14 amino acids. This CDR3 is CASSPSSYNSPLHF. As DNA, the CDR3 is TGCGCCAGCAGCCCCAGCTCCTATAATTCACCCCTCCACTTT.

This chain links TRBV4-1 with TRBJ1-4, with 9 positions matching TRBD1. The J segment lost 0 bases and the V segment lost 2 bases, leaving 7 bases of the junction unmatched. The CDR3 consists of 18 residues. Germline V gene lookup returns CDR1 MGHRA and CDR2 YSYEKL. The CDR3 DNA is TGCGCCAGCAGCCAAAGAGGGGACAGGGACTCAACTAATGAAAAACTGTTTTTT. Translating it yields CASSQRGDRDSTNEKLFF.

This chain uses TRBV5-1 with TRBJ2-3; 14 bases agree with TRBD2. Germline CDR1 reads SGHRS; CDR2 reads YFSETQ. The CDR3 sequence is 20 residues long. The junction had 16 bases not matched to a gene; V was cut back by 4 bases and J by 3 bases. The CDR3 coding sequence is TGCGCCAGCAGCCCCCAGGGACTAGCGGGGGTACATAAGGGGACAGATACGCAGTATTTT. Protein: CASSPQGLAGVHKGTDTQYF.